This TCR beta chain is drawn from a study of shared T cell receptors in the human thymus. The method was immunoSEQ multiplex PCR; TCRdb's version includes in-frame clones alone and lacks a portion of them. The profile shows roughly 710,000 clones, 80% to 90% of them singletons. Per the germline V gene, CDR1 is SGHRS and CDR2 is YFSETQ. CDR3 length equals 15 residues. The V end was cut by 0 bases, the J end by 4 bases, with 10 bases between. The data were also submitted as part of a second study, on human thymus T cells. That paper notes: The thymus tissue came from resections taken during corrective heart surgery.

This chain links TRBV5-1 with TRBJ2-2; weak D call: TRBD1 (5 bases). The sequenced sample was thymocytes. The sequence was collected from a girl under three years old with a congenital heart defect. In DNA, the CDR3 is TGCGCCAGCAGCTTGGGCAGGGATGGCACCGGGGAGCTGTTTTTT. This gives the protein CASSLGRDGTGELFF.